The T cell receptor beta chain under discussion was sequenced for a study of blood T cell repertoires in COVID-19. At the level of the study: Samples of COVID-19 (acute and convalescent) were obtained from the United States, Italy and Spain. The analysed material was cDNA or gDNA that came from T cells, B-cell-depleted T cells, or PBMCs.

It was during active infection that Seattle patients were enrolled and then longitudinally followed. In the original processing: Amplification of reference gene primers provided the estimated nucleated cell counts. Sequencing was performed with immunoSEQ multiplex PCR; in TCRdb, only in-frame clones are kept and a portion is missing. V and J calls and clone size are those listed in that table; D and trimming were worked out from the DNA. The sample has 40,000 or so clones; 65% to 75% are singletons. Trimming took 3 bases from V and 7 from J; bases not matched to a gene: 5. CDR1 is SGHVS and CDR2 is FQNEAQ in the germline V gene. The length of the CDR3 is 15 residues.

This chain connects TRBV7-8 to TRBJ2-7, with 14 bases aligning to TRBD2. The sequencing input was peripheral blood. This sequence was found in a man in his 70s with COVID-19, enrolled during active disease. The CDR3 is CASSLGLAGVGEQYF. The CDR3 nucleotides are TGTGCCAGCAGCTTGGGACTAGCGGGGGTCGGGGAGCAGTACTTC. Filled out from reference TRBV7-8 and TRBJ2-7, the complete variable domain reads GAGVSQSPRYKVAKRGQDVALRCDPISGHVSLFWYQQALGQGPEFLTYFQNEAQLDKSGLPSDRFFAERPEGSVSTLKIQRTQQEDSAVYLCASSLGLAGVGEQYFGPGTRLTVT.